The 26 T cell receptor beta chains listed next were all sequenced from one sample in a study of blood T cell repertoires in COVID-19. Sequenced by immunoSEQ multiplex PCR; TCRdb stores in-frame clones only, minus some. Altogether roughly 250,000 clones are present, 70% to 85% being singletons, with the ten largest covering around 2%. The sample taken for sequencing was peripheral blood. Every receptor here comes from an elderly woman with acute or convalescent COVID-19.

The rearrangement joins TRBV28 to TRBJ2-2; 7 nucleotides agree with TRBD1. The CDR3 is 15 amino acids. Germline V gene sequence: CDR1 MDHEN, CDR2 SYDVKM. Germline trimming cut 5 bases from V and 0 bases from J; bases unmatched to any gene: 3. The CDR3 here is CASSRTGSNTGELFF. The CDR3 DNA is TGTGCCAGCAGTAGGACAGGATCGAACACCGGGGAGCTGTTTTTT.

The chain couples TRBV6-4 to TRBJ2-3; D is possibly TRBD2 (5 bases). V lost 8 bases and J 2 bases, leaving 17 bases between the germline ends. From germline, CDR1 is MRHNA and CDR2 SNTAGT. The CDR3 is 15 amino acids. The CDR3 is CASGLGGADTDTQYF. CDR3 nucleotide sequence: TGTGCCAGCGGACTGGGCGGAGCGGACACAGATACGCAGTATTTT.

The chain combines TRBV15 with TRBJ1-2, with D perhaps matching TRBD1 (5 bases). This CDR3 comprises 17 residues. Per germline, CDR1 LNHNV and CDR2 YYDKDF (reference sequence). V shed 4 bases and J shed 3 bases, with 21 bases lying between them. The CDR3 DNA follows: TGTGCCACCAGCAACGGAATCCGGGAGGGACGGGACTATGGCTACACCTTC. This translates into CATSNGIREGRDYGYTF.

This sequence joins TRBV7-2 and TRBJ2-1; 8 bases align to TRBD2. CDR1 and CDR2 from the germline V gene are SGHTA and FQGNSA. The CDR3 consists of 15 residues. V lost 5 bases and J lost 0; bases outside the gene matches: 3. The CDR3 spells CASSLSGSSYNEQFF. The CDR3, as DNA: TGTGCCAGCAGCCTGAGCGGGAGCTCCTACAATGAGCAGTTCTTC.

Remarks on this clone: Lacking the conserved final phenylalanine or tryptophan, this CDR3 likely reflects a read error. The chain has TRBV4-3 and TRBJ2-3; 9 bases line up with TRBD1. Germline lookup yields CDR1 LGHNA and CDR2 YSLEER. The CDR3 sequence is 15 residues long. V shed 4 bases, J shed 3 bases, and the junction held 5 bases outside the gene matches. CDR3 sequence: CASSRDRARTDTQYS. The CDR3 bases are TGCGCCAGCAGCCGGGACAGGGCCCGAACAGATACGCAGTATTCT.

CDR3 sequence (DNA): TGCGCCAGCAGCCCCTCATATACTAGCACAGATACGCAGTATTTT. This encodes CASSPSYTSTDTQYF. This rearrangement joins TRBV4-3 to TRBJ2-3; no firm D call. Germline lookup yields CDR1 LGHNA and CDR2 YSLEER. The CDR3 runs 15 residues. With 4 bases removed from V and 0 bases from J, the gap between germline ends came to 11 bases.

The CDR3 region is CASSLSGSNEQFF. CDR3 coding DNA: TGCGCCAGCAGCTTAAGCGGGAGCAATGAGCAGTTCTTC. The chain uses TRBV5-1 and TRBJ2-1, with TRBD2 identical over 8 bases. Germline CDR1 and CDR2: SGHRS and YFSETQ. The V segment lost 2 bases and the J segment 6 bases; nucleotides outside the gene matches: 1. The CDR3 contains 13 residues.

On this clone itself: Other DNA sequences within the sample encode an identical CDR3. The chain joins TRBV5-1 to TRBJ2-7; TRBD1 aligns across 11 bases. The CDR3 runs to 14 residues. The ends lost 6 bases at V and 3 bases at J; junction bases unmatched: 5. Germline CDR1 and CDR2: SGHRS and YFSETQ. The CDR3, as DNA: TGCGCCAGCACACCCGGGACAGGGGGCTACGAGCAGTACTTC. Translating gives CASTPGTGGYEQYF.

The chain carries TRBV5-6 and TRBJ1-5; 9 bases match TRBD1. The V segment lost 4 bases and the J segment 7 bases; nucleotides outside the gene matches: 15. CDR1 and CDR2 (germline): SGHDT, YYEEEE. The CDR3 sequence is 17 residues long. The CDR3 DNA reads TGTGCCAGCAGCCAATCCCCGGGACAGGGAGGAACCCAGCCCCAGCATTTT. This gives the protein CASSQSPGQGGTQPQHF. Using reference TRBV5-6 and TRBJ1-5 for the parts outside the CDR3, the full variable domain is DAGVTQSPTHLIKTRGQQVTLRCSPKSGHDTVSWYQQALGQGPQFIFQYYEEEERQRGNFPDRFSGHQFPNYSSELNVNALLLGDSALYLCASSQSPGQGGTQPQHFGDGTRLSIL.

This chain links TRBV5-1 with TRBJ1-2; 7 bases map to TRBD1. The trim removed 2 bases at V and 4 bases at J, leaving 8 bases unmatched. Germline CDR1 reads SGHRS; CDR2 reads YFSETQ. The CDR3 totals 15 residues. The CDR3 is CASSLGTQGPYGYTF. The CDR3 coding sequence is TGCGCCAGCAGCTTAGGGACACAGGGGCCCTATGGCTACACCTTC.

The chain has TRBV28 and TRBJ2-7; 8 bases map to TRBD1. Germline V gene sequence: CDR1 MDHEN, CDR2 SYDVKM. V dropped 7 bases and J dropped 3; count of bases not matched to a gene: 11. CDR3 size: 15 residues. As DNA, the CDR3 is TGTGCCAGCAACAACAGAGGCGGGACAGGCTACGAGCAGTACTTC. This sequence encodes CASNNRGGTGYEQYF. Combining the CDR3 with reference TRBV28 and TRBJ2-7 gives the whole variable domain DVKVTQSSRYLVKRTGEKVFLECVQDMDHENMFWYRQDPGLGLRLIYFSYDVKMKEKGDIPEGYSVSREKKERFSLILESASTNQTSMYLCASNNRGGTGYEQYFGPGTRLTVT.

V gene TRBV9 combines with J gene TRBJ1-2; D not resolved. The V and J ends lost 4 bases and 5 bases respectively, with 24 bases between them. This CDR3 comprises 17 residues. Per the germline V gene, CDR1 is SGDLS and CDR2 is YYNGEE. CDR3 bases: TGTGCCAGCAGCCCCCCAGTCGGGGTAGAACCAAGGTATGGCTACACCTTC. Its protein is CASSPPVGVEPRYGYTF.

J is TRBJ2-3 and V is TRBV7-7, with TRBD1 identical over 7 bases. Germline assignment: CDR1 SSHAT and CDR2 FNYEAQ (reference sequence). The ends lost 3 bases at V and 3 bases at J; junction bases unmatched: 0. CDR3 length: 13 residues. In DNA, the CDR3 is TGTGCCAGCAGCTTGACAGGGACAGATACGCAGTATTTT. Translating gives CASSLTGTDTQYF.

As concerns this clone: This same CDR3 is encoded by further DNA sequences in the sample. The chain joins TRBV2 to TRBJ1-4, with 7 bases fitting TRBD1. The CDR3 spans 14 residues. V lost 6 bases and J lost 0; bases outside the gene matches: 1. From germline, CDR1 is SNHLY and CDR2 FYNNEI. CDR3 amino acids: CASRGTATNEKLFF. The CDR3 DNA reads as TGTGCCAGCAGGGGGACAGCAACTAATGAAAAACTGTTTTTT.

This clone was found once. The same CDR3 is also encoded by other DNA sequences in this sample. This sequence joins TRBV3-1 (or the pseudogene TRBV3-2) and TRBJ1-1; D is unresolved. The length of the CDR3 is 13 residues. Germline V CDR1 and CDR2: LGHDT, YNNKEL (reference sequence). Trimming shortened V by 4 bases and J by 0 bases, and 6 bases separated the two germline ends. DNA for the CDR3: TGTGCCAGCAGCCCTAGAGTGAACACTGAAGCTTTCTTT. Protein product: CASSPRVNTEAFF.

The chain has TRBV5-4 and TRBJ1-2; the D gene is possibly TRBD1 (5 bases). Deletions cut 4 bases from V and 4 bases from J, with 17 bases between. This CDR3 region has 15 residues. The V gene's germline CDR1 is SGHNT and CDR2 YYREEE (reference sequence). CDR3 bases: TGTGCCAGCAGCGACGGGACTCCCATTCTCTATGGCTACACCTTC. This codes for CASSDGTPILYGYTF.

This clone was seen once. The V and J genes are TRBV28 and TRBJ2-2, with D perhaps matching TRBD1 (6 bases). CDR3 length: 17 amino acids. CDR1 MDHEN and CDR2 SYDVKM come from the germline V gene. With 7 bases removed from V and 6 bases from J, the gap between germline ends came to 24 bases. The CDR3 bases are TGTGCCAGCACCCCACGGGGCCTCGGAGAGGGGGCCGGGGAGCTGTTTTTT. Encoded protein: CASTPRGLGEGAGELFF.

The rearrangement joins TRBV3-1 (or the pseudogene TRBV3-2) to TRBJ1-4; no clear D gene. The CDR3 is 13 residues long. CDR1 and CDR2 from the germline V gene are LGHDT and YNNKEL (reference sequence). V lost 10 bases to trimming and J lost 7 bases, with 16 bases between them. The CDR3 bases are TGTGCCAACCCCGGCCTAGGCGGTGAAAAACTGTTTTTT. Amino acid sequence: CANPGLGGEKLFF.

This clone was observed a single time. The V and J genes are TRBV7-2 and TRBJ1-2; no clear D. This CDR3 is built from 17 residues. Germline-derived CDR1 and CDR2 are SGHTA and FQGNSA. V lost 5 bases, J lost 5 bases, and 24 bases lay in between. The CDR3, as DNA: TGTGCCAGCAGCCGCGCCGCGTCCGAGCCGGTCGGTTATGGCTACACCTTC. This translates into CASSRAASEPVGYGYTF.

This clone turned up a few times. V and J are TRBV9 and TRBJ1-5; weak D call: TRBD1 (6 bases). Looked up from germline, CDR1 is SGDLS and CDR2 is YYNGEE. This CDR3 region has 14 residues. Trimming cost V 2 bases and J 2 bases, with 8 bases left between them. The CDR3 region is CASSVAGGNQPQHF. In nucleotides, the CDR3 is TGTGCCAGCAGCGTTGCAGGGGGCAATCAGCCCCAGCATTTT.

This clone has a handful of counts. The chain carries TRBV10-1 and TRBJ1-3; tentative D call: TRBD1 (5 bases). The CDR3 is 13 amino acids. CDR1 and CDR2 (germline): WNHNN, SYGVQD (reference sequence). V lost 4 bases and J 4 bases, leaving 8 bases between the germline ends. DNA of the CDR3: TGCGCCAGCAGTGTGGGGGGAGGAAACACCATATATTTT. Its protein is CASSVGGGNTIYF.

The chain has TRBV2 and TRBJ2-7, with a weak D call TRBD1 (5 bases). V dropped 7 bases and J dropped 3 bases, with 16 bases sitting between them. Germline assignment: CDR1 SNHLY and CDR2 FYNNEI. This CDR3 has 14 amino acids. Here the CDR3 reads CASTQQGLLYEQYF. CDR3 nucleotides: TGTGCCAGCACCCAGCAGGGTCTTCTCTACGAGCAGTACTTC.

The chain uses TRBV19 and TRBJ2-7; weak D call: TRBD1 (5 bases). V shed 2 bases and J shed 7 bases, with 12 bases lying between them. The CDR3 has 13 residues. The V gene's germline CDR1 is LNHDA and CDR2 SQIVND (reference sequence). CDR3 DNA: TGTGCCAGTAGTATAATGACAGCTCAAGAGCAGTACTTC. Its protein product is CASSIMTAQEQYF.

V and J are TRBV7-9 and TRBJ1-4; the D is unclear. CDR1 and CDR2 from the germline V gene are SEHNR and FQNEAQ (reference sequence). V shed 5 bases and J shed 4 bases, with 11 bases lying between them. The CDR3 is 14 residues long. The CDR3 loop is CASSPTSLNEKLFF. For the CDR3, the DNA is TGTGCCAGCAGCCCGACAAGCCTTAATGAAAAACTGTTTTTT.

Turning to this clone: This CDR3 is also generated by other DNA sequences in the sample. The genes are TRBV5-1 and TRBJ2-7, with 7 bases that match TRBD1. The V segment lost 2 bases and the J segment 0 bases; nucleotides outside the gene matches: 2. Looked up from germline, CDR1 is SGHRS and CDR2 is YFSETQ. There are 14 residues in the CDR3. The CDR3 bases are TGCGCCAGCAGCTTAGCAGGGGGCTCCTACGAGCAGTACTTC. Protein: CASSLAGGSYEQYF.

This clone was counted once. This sample also contains other DNA sequences that code for the same CDR3. V and J are TRBV7-2 and TRBJ2-5; tentative D call: TRBD2 (5 bases). The germline V gene encodes CDR1 SGHTA and CDR2 FQGNSA. The CDR3 loop spans 14 amino acids. Trimming shortened V by 0 bases and J by 4 bases, and 9 bases separated the two germline ends. The CDR3 is CASSLAGGRETQYF. CDR3 DNA sequence: TGTGCCAGCAGCTTAGCGGGCGGGCGAGAGACCCAGTACTTC.